In this sample, the clone carrying this TCR beta chain turned up a few times. The record originates from a study of HIV-infected patients and healthy controls. Alpha and beta constant-region primers primed reverse transcription of 400 to 650 ng RNA. Using multiplexing indices, alpha and beta chain libraries were generated apart by chain-specific third strand synthesis. TCRdb re-analysed the 5' RACE reads in MiXCR, keeping a single row per CDR3 protein. Of over 3,500 distinct CDR3 sequences detected, approximately 8% appear once; the ten largest clones hold under 50%. In germline, CDR1 is SGHDN, CDR2 FVKESK. Trimming took 0 bases from V and 4 from J, leaving 12 bases between them. This CDR3 is 16 amino acids long. Antiretroviral therapy had run roughly three months, about 14 weeks, before follow-up blood collection. Whole blood was used without fractionation, so all unsorted peripheral T cells were included.

The genes are TRBV14 and TRBJ2-2, with D perhaps TRBD2 (6 bases). This material consisted of blood, taken during antiretroviral therapy. The receptor was isolated from an adult with HIV infection. CDR3 residues: CASSQEGTWGTGELFF. CDR3 coding DNA: TGTGCCAGCAGCCAAGAGGGGACTTGGGGCACCGGGGAGCTGTTTTTT.